This T cell receptor (beta chain) was identified during a study of blood T cells in healthy people across ages. Study observations and caveats: Age showed a roughly linear inverse relationship with TCR beta diversity per million T cells.

The CDR3 has 13 residues. Per the germline V gene, CDR1 is KGHDR and CDR2 is SFDVKD. Between the trimmed V and J ends, which lost 5 bases and 2 bases, there was a span of 3 bases. A word on this clonotype: Its antigen is unidentified.

It was with a sample-barcoded 5' primer and a J-beta primer mix that a second PCR of roughly 7 to 12 cycles was run. Through a template-switch adaptor with 12 random nucleotides, each cDNA molecule received a tag. Using its own MiXCR run on the 5' RACE reads, TCRdb lists one record per CDR3 protein. The table has 700,000 to 900,000 distinct CDR3 sequences, less than 70% seen once. The sequenced sample was blood. This chain links TRBV24-1 with TRBJ2-6; no definite D call. The TCR comes from an older man in good health. CDR3 sequence (DNA): TGTGCCACCAGTGTTCCTGGGGCCAACGTCCTGACTTTC. This codes for CATSVPGANVLTF.